This TCR beta chain was retrieved from a study of T cell responses to AZD1222 COVID-19 vaccine. Study results and limitations: Possibly, clonal diversity was underestimated; donors were largely white British and included more females. The study found vaccine-associated CD4 TCRs spanning spike, dominant at 160-218 and 743-854. Spike-specific TCR breadth and depth rose after two AZD1222 doses. Nearly half of spike-specific TCRs reportedly target variant regions that are unmutated in the B.1.351 and B.1.1.7 variants.

Details on this clone: The antigen is undetermined.

Clones were sequenced by immunoSEQ multiplex PCR, and TCRdb holds only the in-frame ones, with some missing. The sample lists around 140,000 clones, roughly 90% occurring once. The specimen was peripheral blood, collected 28 days after the second dose of the MenACWY control vaccine. The origin of this receptor is an adult who received the MenACWY meningococcal vaccine as a control.

CDR3 sequence (DNA): TGTGCCAGCAGTTACTCGTCGAGCGGCGGGAGGGGGGAGCTGTTTTTT. This gives the protein CASSYSSSGGRGELFF. The J gene is TRBJ2-2, the V gene TRBV6-5; 8 bases map to TRBD2. Germline V gene data show CDR1 as MNHEY and CDR2 as SVGAGI. The CDR3 consists of 16 residues. Unmatched junction bases numbered 8, after V lost 0 bases and J lost 8 bases.